This T cell receptor (beta chain) was identified during a study of technical replicates of blood from several donors. Germline assignment: CDR1 SEHNR and CDR2 FQNEAQ (reference sequence). Trimming removed 7 bases from V and 3 bases from J, with 13 bases in between. This CDR3 comprises 13 residues. Profiled with immunoSEQ multiplex PCR; TCRdb holds only in-frame clones, not every one. The sample has fewer than 90,000 clones, about 91% seen once. The TCR comes from a human donor in good health. The gene calls are TRBV7-9 and TRBJ2-7; possibly TRBD2 for D (5 bases). The sample consisted of T cells isolated from PBMCs. Here the CDR3 reads CASNLGGGYEQYF. The DNA for the CDR3 is TGTGCCAGCAACCTCGGCGGAGGCTACGAGCAGTACTTC.